This T cell receptor beta chain was sequenced in a study of blood T cell repertoires in COVID-19. Looking at the study overall: The United States, Italy and Spain were the sources of the acute and convalescent COVID-19 samples. T cells, B-cell-depleted T cells, or PBMCs supplied cDNA or gDNA.

Per the original data handling: Cell counts per sample came from amplifying reference gene primers. TCRdb keeps only in-frame clones here, not all; method: immunoSEQ multiplex PCR. V and J calls and clone size follow that table, whereas D and trimming were derived from the DNA. The sample comprises over 200,000 clones, 80% to 90% of which are singletons, and around 9% rests with the top ten. Cohorts were based on clinical histories the participants reported. The CDR3 length is 18 residues. In germline, CDR1 is MNHEY, CDR2 SMNVEV (reference sequence). V shed 4 bases, J shed 8 bases, and the junction held 15 bases outside the gene matches.

This clonotype was sampled from a man aged 40-50 years who had recovered from COVID-19. The chain links TRBV27 to TRBJ2-1, with 12 bases lining up with TRBD2. The source material was PBMCs or T cells enriched from blood (not recorded which). The CDR3 reads CASSSILAGGQSIDEQFF. The CDR3, as DNA: TGTGCCAGCAGTTCCATTCTAGCGGGGGGGCAATCAATCGATGAGCAGTTCTTC.